This TCR beta chain was documented in a study of control samples from healthy donors and cancer patients (dated by TCRdb to the early 2020s). The library was made by the immunoSEQ multiplex PCR assay. The source is immuneACCESS, and TCRdb retained only in-frame sequences with V and J called. Part of the clones is not carried over; for the studies checked, unresolved V genes explain less than half of this, and the remainder is unexplained. Counted in this sample were roughly 80,000 clones; 85% to 95% of them appeared once. The ten most abundant clones make up 4.5% to 7.5% of the sample. Points on this clone: No cognate antigen has been identified for it. One end of the junction is discordant with germline, which a read error may explain.

The CDR3 measures 14 amino acids from cysteine to phenylalanine. Only CDR3 DNA remains: 42 bases, in frame from the first base. The germline V gene specifies SGHTA as CDR1 and FQGNSA as CDR2. Material for sequencing was blood. This TCR was recovered from a woman aged 55-69 years in good health. Recombination linked TRBV7-2 to TRBJ2-7; TRBD2 aligns with 11 central bases. The CDR3 sequence is CASRLVGTSGRSDF. The nucleotide sequence is given as TGTGCCAGCAGACTCGTCGGCACTAGCGGGAGATCGGACTTC.